One and the same sample provided the 23 T cell receptor beta chains below, sequenced in a study of T cells in Graves' hyperthyroidism and ophthalmopathy. Amplification yielded TCR beta CDR3 regions, with RNA transcripts as the source. In the first-round RT-PCR of the TCR CDR3, the HTBI primer set was used. TCRdb re-called the multiplex PCR reads with MiXCR, one entry per CDR3 protein. The sample holds some 300,000 distinct CDR3 sequences, around 20% seen once. The sample taken for sequencing was blood. The receptors stem from a man aged 45 to 65 with Graves' ophthalmopathy.

In this sample, this clonotype turned up a few times. V gene TRBV12-3 or TRBV12-4 combines with J gene TRBJ1-5; perhaps TRBD1 as D (6 bases). Trimming removed 5 bases from V and 4 bases from J, with 15 bases in between. CDR3 length: 15 residues. The CDR3 reads CASSLQGQVNQPQHF. The CDR3 DNA follows: TGTGCCAGCAGTCTCCAGGGACAAGTTAATCAGCCCCAGCATTTT.

V gene TRBV7-2 combines with J gene TRBJ1-5, with D hard to call. Trimming cost V 0 bases and J 5 bases, with 5 bases left between them. The CDR3 spans 13 residues. Germline-derived CDR1 and CDR2 are SGHTA and FQGNSA. The CDR3 DNA is TGTGCCAGCAGCTTAGCTCGGGATCAGCCCCAGCATTTT. This codes for CASSLARDQPQHF.

This clonotype was counted many times. The gene calls are TRBV28 and TRBJ1-2; 7 bases align to TRBD1. The germline gives CDR1 MDHEN, CDR2 SYDVKM. V lost 3 bases and J lost 3; bases outside the gene matches: 4. The CDR3 length is 14 residues. CDR3 sequence reads: CASSLAGGYYGYTF. CDR3 in DNA: TGTGCCAGCAGTTTGGCAGGGGGGTACTATGGCTACACCTTC.

This clonotype was counted ten times or more. The V and J genes are TRBV11-2 and TRBJ1-4, with 10 bases lining up with TRBD1. V shed 5 bases, J shed 5 bases, and the junction held 5 bases outside the gene matches. The CDR3 runs 15 residues. Looked up from germline, CDR1 is SGHAT and CDR2 is FQNNGV. In nucleotides, the CDR3 is TGTGCCAGCAGCCCAGGACAGGGGGGGAATGAAAAACTGTTTTTT. It specifies CASSPGQGGNEKLFF.

This clonotype was counted at least ten times. The chain combines TRBV28 with TRBJ2-5, with TRBD2 identical over 7 bases. The germline gives CDR1 MDHEN, CDR2 SYDVKM. V dropped 4 bases and J dropped 4; count of bases not matched to a gene: 12. The CDR3 totals 16 residues. The CDR3 region has the DNA TGTGCCAGCAGTTCGATTTGGCGGGAGAATCTAGAGACCCAGTACTTC. This sequence encodes CASSSIWRENLETQYF.

The rearrangement joins TRBV5-1 to TRBJ2-3; 11 nucleotides agree with TRBD2. Germline V gene lookup returns CDR1 SGHRS and CDR2 YFSETQ. This CDR3 comprises 16 residues. V trimming: 0 bases; J trimming: 6 bases; junction bases outside the gene matches: 6. The CDR3 coding sequence is TGCGCCAGCAGCTTGGTAGCGGGGGGGCCCTCGGATACGCAGTATTTT. It specifies CASSLVAGGPSDTQYF. Combining the CDR3 with reference TRBV5-1 and TRBJ2-3 gives the whole variable domain KAGVTQTPRYLIKTRGQQVTLSCSPISGHRSVSWYQQTPGQGLQFLFEYFSETQRNKGNFPGRFSGRQFSNSRSEMNVSTLELGDSALYLCASSLVAGGPSDTQYFGPGTRLTVL.

The rearrangement joins TRBV5-6 to TRBJ1-5; 8 bases are shared with TRBD1. The length of the CDR3 is 16 residues. CDR1 SGHDT and CDR2 YYEEEE come from the germline V gene. The trim removed 4 bases at V and 7 bases at J, leaving 13 bases unmatched. CDR3 sequence: CASSLWDRTKTQPQHF. The CDR3 bases are TGTGCCAGCAGCCTGTGGGACAGGACGAAAACACAGCCCCAGCATTTT.

This clonotype was detected ten times or more. The chain has TRBV5-1 and TRBJ2-5; D is possibly TRBD1 or TRBD2 (5 bases each). Per the germline V gene, CDR1 is SGHRS and CDR2 is YFSETQ. The length of the CDR3 is 13 residues. Trimming removed 3 bases from V and 4 bases from J, with 10 bases in between. The CDR3 bases are TGCGCCAGCAGCTCAGGGACGGGAGAGACCCAGTACTTC. It translates to CASSSGTGETQYF.

This clonotype was detected a few times. The V and J genes are TRBV6-2 or TRBV6-3 and TRBJ1-3, with D possibly being TRBD1 (6 bases). CDR1 is MNHEY, CDR2 SVGEGT, per germline. This CDR3 has 15 residues. Trimming removed 5 bases at V and 0 bases at J, with 11 bases between. This CDR3 is CASSDGTNSGNTIYF. CDR3 nucleotide sequence: TGTGCCAGCAGTGACGGGACAAACTCTGGAAACACCATATATTTT.

The chain uses TRBV20-1 and TRBJ2-2; no clear D. The V gene's germline CDR1 is DFQATT and CDR2 SNEGSKA (reference sequence). The CDR3 consists of 13 residues. Trimming pared 6 bases from V and 8 bases from J, leaving 16 bases between. This chain's CDR3 is CSALTPFEGELFF. The CDR3 bases are TGCAGTGCGTTGACTCCTTTTGAGGGGGAGCTGTTTTTT.

This clonotype was seen once. The CDR3 nucleotides read TGTGCCAGCAGCCCGACTATGGCAGATACGCAGTATTTT. Encoded protein: CASSPTMADTQYF. V usage is TRBV5-4 and J usage is TRBJ2-3; a weak D match, TRBD2 (5 bases). The CDR3 extends over 13 amino acids. The germline V and J ends were trimmed by 4 bases and 4 bases, with 10 bases remaining between them. Per the germline V gene, CDR1 is SGHNT and CDR2 is YYREEE (reference sequence).

This clonotype showed up just a few times. CDR3 DNA sequence: TGCGCCAGCAGTTACGCCGCGGGGGGAGACGCTGAAGCTTTCTTT. Translation: CASSYAAGGDAEAFF. The chain recombines TRBV5-1 with TRBJ1-1; D is possibly TRBD1 (5 bases). V was cut by 5 bases and J by 6 bases, with 20 bases left in between. The CDR3 is 15 amino acids. Germline assignment: CDR1 SGHRS and CDR2 YFSETQ.

There are a few counts of this clonotype. The V gene is TRBV18, the J gene TRBJ1-2, with D maybe TRBD1 (6 bases). Germline V gives CDR1 KGHSH, CDR2 LQKENI. The CDR3 runs to 13 residues. Trimming took 1 base from V and 7 from J, leaving 10 bases between them. This chain's CDR3 is CASSPRAGAGYTF. For the CDR3, the DNA is TGTGCCAGCTCACCACGTGCAGGGGCTGGCTACACCTTC.

Only one count was recorded for this clonotype. This chain connects TRBV5-1 to TRBJ1-1, with D tentatively TRBD1 (5 bases). Trimming removed 0 bases from V and 6 bases from J, with 9 bases in between. CDR1 SGHRS and CDR2 YFSETQ come from the germline V gene. CDR3 length: 13 amino acids. The CDR3 here is CASSLARGAEAFF. CDR3 sequence (DNA): TGCGCCAGCAGCTTGGCCCGGGGCGCTGAAGCTTTCTTT. Looking up the rest from reference TRBV5-1 and TRBJ1-1 gives the full variable domain: KAGVTQTPRYLIKTRGQQVTLSCSPISGHRSVSWYQQTPGQGLQFLFEYFSETQRNKGNFPGRFSGRQFSNSRSEMNVSTLELGDSALYLCASSLARGAEAFFGQGTRLTVV.

The rearrangement uses TRBV5-6 and TRBJ2-1, with 10 bases lining up with TRBD2. The CDR3 is 18 amino acids. Trimming at V came to 1 base and at J to 0 bases, leaving 7 bases not matched to a gene. CDR1 and CDR2 from the germline V gene are SGHDT and YYEEEE. The CDR3 sequence: CASSLTSGTSSSYNEQFF. The CDR3 coding sequence is TGTGCCAGCAGCTTGACTAGCGGGACTTCGAGCTCCTACAATGAGCAGTTCTTC.

In this sample, this clonotype turned up many times. This sequence joins TRBV11-2 and TRBJ2-5, with D possibly TRBD1 on 5 matching bases. The CDR3 has 15 amino acids. Germline V gene lookup returns CDR1 SGHAT and CDR2 FQNNGV. Between the trimmed V and J ends, which lost 3 bases and 2 bases, there was a span of 13 bases. The DNA for the CDR3 is TGTGCCAGCAGCTTTGATACAGGAAAACAAGAGACCCAGTACTTC. Protein: CASSFDTGKQETQYF.

The sample holds a few counts of this clonotype. This sequence joins TRBV20-1 and TRBJ2-5; 7 nucleotides match TRBD1. This CDR3 is 15 amino acids long. In germline, CDR1 is DFQATT, CDR2 SNEGSKA (reference sequence). Trimming took 3 bases from V and 0 from J; bases not matched to a gene: 7. The CDR3 region has the DNA TGCAGTGCTAGCCTGGGACAGCCGTACCAAGAGACCCAGTACTTC. This encodes CSASLGQPYQETQYF.

This clonotype was detected many times. The chain joins TRBV9 to TRBJ2-1; 11 positions match TRBD2. J gave up 5 bases and V 5 bases, and 9 bases lay outside the gene matches. Germline values: CDR1 SGDLS, CDR2 YYNGEE. The CDR3 covers 16 residues. CDR3 region: CASRNLAGGRNNEQFF. The CDR3 bases are TGTGCCAGCAGGAATCTAGCGGGAGGACGGAACAATGAGCAGTTCTTC.

This clonotype was counted ten times or more. The chain links TRBV5-1 to TRBJ1-1, with a tentative D call TRBD1 (5 bases). V was shortened by 2 bases and J by 1 base, with 12 bases between the two germline ends. Per the germline V gene, CDR1 is SGHRS and CDR2 is YFSETQ. CDR3 size: 15 residues. DNA for the CDR3: TGCGCCAGCAGCTTCGTGGGGACTCCGAACACTGAAGCTTTCTTT. As protein: CASSFVGTPNTEAFF.

The CDR3 loop is CSVELAGADEQYF. CDR3 nucleotides: TGCAGCGTTGAGCTAGCGGGAGCTGACGAGCAGTACTTC. The chain is built from TRBV29-1 and TRBJ2-7; TRBD2 agrees at 10 bases. Germline V CDR1 and CDR2: SQVTM, ANQGSEA. CDR3 length: 13 residues. Unmatched junction bases numbered 4, after V lost 3 bases and J lost 5 bases.

This clonotype has only a few counts. The chain is built from TRBV7-3 and TRBJ2-1; tentatively, D is TRBD2 (5 bases). Germline CDR1 is SGHTA and CDR2 is FQGTGA. CDR3 size: 12 residues. V gave up 4 bases and J gave up 12 bases, with 13 bases separating them. The DNA for the CDR3 is TGTGCCAGCAGCTCCGCCGAAGGAGGGCAGTTCTTC. Translation gives CASSSAEGGQFF. Filled out from reference TRBV7-3 and TRBJ2-1, the complete variable domain reads GAGVSQTPSNKVTEKGKYVELRCDPISGHTALYWYRQSLGQGPEFLIYFQGTGAADDSGLPNDRFFAVRPEGSVSTLKIQRTERGDSAVYLCASSSAEGGQFFGPGTRLTVL.

The V gene is TRBV11-2, the J gene TRBJ2-7, with D possibly being TRBD1 (5 bases). This CDR3 region has 15 residues. Germline CDR1 reads SGHAT; CDR2 reads FQNNGV. With 2 bases removed from V and 2 bases from J, the gap between germline ends came to 13 bases. The CDR3 bases are TGTGCCAGCAGCTTATTCCAGGGCAACACCTACGAGCAGTACTTC. Translation gives CASSLFQGNTYEQYF.

The sample holds many counts of this clonotype. The chain has TRBV18 and TRBJ2-2, with D tentatively TRBD2 (5 bases). The CDR3 consists of 15 residues. Looked up from germline, CDR1 is KGHSH and CDR2 is LQKENI. V shed 3 bases and J shed 3 bases, with 11 bases lying between them. The chain's CDR3 is CASSPAGSYTGELFF. CDR3 nucleotide sequence: TGTGCCAGCTCACCGGCGGGCAGCTACACCGGGGAGCTGTTTTTT.